This TCR beta chain was recovered during a study of blood T cells in healthy people across ages. V lost 6 bases, J lost 1 base, and 9 bases lay in between. The CDR3 is 13 residues long. A second PCR, run for roughly 7 to 11 cycles, used a sample-barcoded 5' primer plus a J-beta primer mix. TCRdb independently ran MiXCR on the 5' RACE reads; one entry per CDR3 protein. The repertoire consists of under 1 million distinct CDR3 sequences, with about 42% occurring once and the leading ten covering nearly 20%. This chain joins TRBV12-3 or TRBV12-4 and TRBJ2-5; the D gene is possibly TRBD1 (6 bases). The sequenced material came from blood. This TCR was recovered from a man aged 60 to 75 in good health. CDR3 nucleotides: TGTGCCAGCAGCTACAGGGCCCAAGAGACCCAGTACTTC. It yields the protein CASSYRAQETQYF.